This TCR beta chain stems from a study of shared clonotypes between healthy human individuals. Study conclusions and caveats: Sequencing depth was a factor that was expected to affect clonotype sharing among donors.

It was across several immunoSEQ plates that each subset's genomic DNA was evenly split. Authors' analysis steps: Junction-only sequences without quality scores were provided by ImmunoSEQ, so filtering was different. The method was immunoSEQ multiplex PCR; TCRdb's version includes in-frame clones alone and lacks a portion of them. Clone size and V and J calls were adopted from that table, with D and trimming inferred from the DNA. The table lists fewer than 600,000 clones, 75% to 85% of them singletons. Germline loops: CDR1 SGHRS, CDR2 YFSETQ. The CDR3 has 18 amino acids. Germline trimming cut 4 bases from V and 4 bases from J; bases unmatched to any gene: 14. Notes on this clone: Antigen specificity is unknown.

The TCR comes from a middle-aged woman in good health. Some clones in this sample may be carry-over from other donors' samples. What was sequenced was PBMCs. The rearrangement links TRBV5-1 to TRBJ1-2, with TRBD1 identical over 12 bases. The CDR3 DNA sequence: TGCGCCAGCAGCCCTGGGACAGGGGGCGCCGGCGTAGGCTATGGCTACACCTTC. Translation: CASSPGTGGAGVGYGYTF.